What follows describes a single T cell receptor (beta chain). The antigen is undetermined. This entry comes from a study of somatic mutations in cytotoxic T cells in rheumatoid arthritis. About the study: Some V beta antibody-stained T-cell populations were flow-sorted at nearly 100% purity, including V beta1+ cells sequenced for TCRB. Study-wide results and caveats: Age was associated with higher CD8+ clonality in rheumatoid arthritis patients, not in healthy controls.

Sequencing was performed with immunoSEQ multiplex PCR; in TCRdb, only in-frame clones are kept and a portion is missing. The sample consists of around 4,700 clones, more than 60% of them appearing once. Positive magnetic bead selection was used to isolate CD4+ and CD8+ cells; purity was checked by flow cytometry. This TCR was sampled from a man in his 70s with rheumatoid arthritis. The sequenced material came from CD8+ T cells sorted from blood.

This CDR3 reads CASSQIKGGRPIYEQYF. Here the CDR3 DNA reads TGCGCCAGCAGTCAAATAAAGGGAGGTCGACCGATCTACGAGCAGTACTTC. This chain uses TRBV23-1 with TRBJ2-7, with D perhaps TRBD2 (6 bases). TRBV23-1 is known as an ORF, though its function is uncertain. This CDR3 spans 17 amino acids. V lost 2 bases, J lost 3 bases, and 20 bases lay in between.